The 25 T cell receptor beta chains given below trace back to one sample, sequenced in a study of vaccination effects on CD4 cells after COVID-19. Here immunoSEQ multiplex PCR was the method, and the copy in TCRdb shows in-frame clones only, minus some. This sample has 26,000 or so clones, with approximately 70% found just once. No antigen has been assigned to these receptors. Expansion with viral peptide pools was applied to antigen-specific CD4+ T cells by the ViraFEST assay prior to sequencing. Subsequent to less than eleven days of culture, CD4+ T cells were isolated. Vaccinees lacked prior SARS-CoV-2 infection and tested negative for nucleocapsid antibodies. Sequencing was performed on CD4+ T cells from PBMCs cultured with HCoV-NL63 spike peptides, taken before COVID-19 vaccination. These receptors all come from a human donor who received a COVID-19 vaccine.

This clone was observed a handful of times. The chain carries TRBV2 and TRBJ1-2, with D tentatively TRBD1 (6 bases). This CDR3 has 16 amino acids. CDR1 is SNHLY and CDR2 is FYNNEI in the germline V gene. Trimming removed 8 bases at V and 6 bases at J, with 25 bases between. CDR3 amino acids: CASGPGGAQRLHGYTF. For the CDR3, the DNA is TGTGCCAGCGGTCCCGGGGGGGCCCAGAGGTTGCATGGCTACACCTTC.

The V call is TRBV3-1 (or the pseudogene TRBV3-2), the J call TRBJ2-2, with D perhaps TRBD1 (7 bases). This CDR3 is 17 amino acids long. V lost 0 bases, J lost 6 bases, and 17 bases lay in between. Germline assignment: CDR1 LGHDT and CDR2 YNNKEL (reference sequence). The CDR3: CASSQDTVSRGAGELFF. The CDR3 DNA sequence: TGTGCCAGCAGCCAAGATACTGTTTCCAGGGGGGCCGGGGAGCTGTTTTTT.

The chain links TRBV6-4 to TRBJ2-4; maybe TRBD2 (5 bases). Trimming pared 4 bases from V and 9 bases from J, leaving 13 bases between. Per the germline V gene, CDR1 is MRHNA and CDR2 is SNTAGT. The CDR3 sequence is 13 residues long. The CDR3 nucleotides read TGTGCCAGCAGTGTAGAGGGAAGCAGCATTCAGTACTTC. Translating it yields CASSVEGSSIQYF.

V is TRBV28 and J is TRBJ2-7; D gene ambiguous. The germline gives CDR1 MDHEN, CDR2 SYDVKM. The CDR3 has 14 amino acids. Trimming removed 6 bases from V and 6 bases from J, with 18 bases in between. The CDR3 sequence is CASSLTSPPAEQYF. As DNA, the CDR3 is TGTGCCAGCAGCCTTACCTCCCCACCCGCCGAGCAGTACTTC.

The V call is TRBV7-9, the J call TRBJ1-5; 7 bases are shared with TRBD1. The germline V gene has CDR1 SEHNR and CDR2 FQNEAQ (reference sequence). This CDR3 is 17 amino acids long. V lost 6 bases to trimming and J lost 3 bases; unmatched junction nucleotides: 14. As DNA, the CDR3 is TGTGCCAGCAGTCCGGGAGTGAGAGGGACAGTCAATCAGCCCCAGCATTTT. Protein sequence: CASSPGVRGTVNQPQHF.

J is TRBJ2-4 and V is TRBV7-2, with 9 bases that match TRBD1. This CDR3 comprises 15 residues. The V gene's germline CDR1 is SGHTA and CDR2 FQGNSA. V dropped 7 bases and J dropped 1; count of bases not matched to a gene: 5. The CDR3 loop is CASNLGQGAKNIQYF. DNA of the CDR3: TGTGCCAGCAACCTCGGACAGGGGGCCAAAAACATTCAGTACTTC.

The chain uses TRBV7-9 and TRBJ2-4; 12 positions match TRBD1. Germline assignment: CDR1 SEHNR and CDR2 FQNEAQ (reference sequence). This CDR3 spans 19 amino acids. Losses at the gene ends were 5 bases for V and 0 bases for J; bases not matched to a gene: 11. The CDR3 DNA reads as TGTGCCAGCAGCAGTGGGACAGGGGGCAAAGGATTAGCCAAAAACATTCAGTACTTC. Translated: CASSSGTGGKGLAKNIQYF.

The chain recombines TRBV6-5 with TRBJ1-2; 7 nucleotides agree with TRBD1. V was pared by 1 base and J by 0 bases, with 2 bases of the junction left unmatched. Germline CDR1 MNHEY, CDR2 SVGAGI. The CDR3 is 15 residues long. CDR3 bases: TGTGCCAGCAGTTACTATGGGACAGCTAACTATGGCTACACCTTC. Encoded protein: CASSYYGTANYGYTF.

The chain recombines TRBV5-1 with TRBJ2-2; D is tentatively TRBD1 or TRBD2 (6 bases each). CDR1 is SGHRS and CDR2 is YFSETQ in the germline V gene. Deletions cut 5 bases from V and 3 bases from J, with 17 bases between. This CDR3 contains 16 residues. DNA of the CDR3: TGCGCCAGCAGTGCGTCGGGGGCGCGAGACACCGGGGAGCTGTTTTTT. The encoded protein is CASSASGARDTGELFF.

Here the CDR3 reads CATSRESGSYNEQFF. CDR3 sequence (DNA): TGTGCCACCAGCAGAGAGAGCGGATCCTACAATGAGCAGTTCTTC. This chain connects TRBV15 to TRBJ2-1, with D perhaps TRBD2 (5 bases). The germline V and J ends were trimmed by 0 bases and 1 base, with 7 bases remaining between them. CDR3 length: 15 residues. Looked up from germline, CDR1 is LNHNV and CDR2 is YYDKDF (reference sequence).

The rearrangement links TRBV28 to TRBJ1-6; no clear D gene. V lost 2 bases and J 6 bases, leaving 8 bases between the germline ends. The CDR3 is 14 amino acids. CDR1 is MDHEN and CDR2 is SYDVKM in the germline V gene. CDR3 DNA sequence: TGTGCCAGCAGTTTAGAGGGTGGTAATTCACCCCTCCACTTT. This codes for CASSLEGGNSPLHF.

The chain joins TRBV27 to TRBJ2-5; D unresolved. CDR3 length: 14 residues. Per the germline V gene, CDR1 is MNHEY and CDR2 is SMNVEV (reference sequence). Trimming stripped 5 bases from V and 1 base from J, with 11 bases between. Written as DNA, the CDR3 is TGTGCCAGCAGTGGCGGCCTTCCCCAAGAGACCCAGTACTTC. Translation gives CASSGGLPQETQYF.

This clone was counted only a few times. This CDR3 is also generated by other DNA sequences in the sample. V is TRBV28 and J is TRBJ1-2; a weak D match, TRBD1 (5 bases). The CDR3 has 13 amino acids. V gave up 1 base and J gave up 4 bases, with 7 bases separating them. Germline assignment: CDR1 MDHEN and CDR2 SYDVKM. The CDR3 DNA is TGTGCCAGCAGTTTATCGACAGCCTATGGCTACACCTTC. It specifies CASSLSTAYGYTF.

The rearrangement links TRBV4-3 to TRBJ1-5; possibly TRBD1 for D (6 bases). This CDR3 is 16 amino acids long. From germline, CDR1 is LGHNA and CDR2 YSLEER. The V end was cut by 0 bases, the J end by 6 bases, with 15 bases between. The CDR3 DNA reads as TGCGCCAGCAGCCAAGATCATGGGGGCTATATTCAGCCCCAGCATTTT. Protein product: CASSQDHGGYIQPQHF.

The rearrangement joins TRBV6-5 to TRBJ2-7, with 9 nucleotides matching TRBD2. CDR1 and CDR2 from the germline V gene are MNHEY and SVGAGI. V shed 2 bases and J 0 bases; nucleotides not matched to a gene: 2. This CDR3 has 15 amino acids. The CDR3 coding sequence is TGTGCCAGCAGTTACGATAGCGGGGGCTCCTACGAGCAGTACTTC. It specifies CASSYDSGGSYEQYF.

The rearrangement uses TRBV14 and TRBJ1-1; D might be TRBD1 (5 bases). The CDR3 spans 14 residues. V was pared by 7 bases and J by 4 bases, with 16 bases between. Germline CDR1 reads SGHDN; CDR2 reads FVKESK. CDR3 DNA: TGTGCCAGCACCCTAGTAGGGGAATCCACTGAAGCTTTCTTT. Translated, it gives CASTLVGESTEAFF.

The chain carries TRBV5-6 and TRBJ1-2, with D perhaps matching TRBD1 (5 bases). With 7 bases removed from V and 7 bases from J, the gap between germline ends came to 17 bases. CDR1 and CDR2 from the germline V gene are SGHDT and YYEEEE. The CDR3 has 13 amino acids. The CDR3 region is CASSWGVQGGYTF. CDR3 sequence (DNA): TGTGCCAGCTCTTGGGGGGTTCAAGGTGGCTACACCTTC.

The sample holds one count of this clone. This sequence joins TRBV7-2 and TRBJ2-5, with 9 nucleotides matching TRBD2. The germline CDR1 and CDR2 sequences are SGHTA and FQGNSA. The CDR3 contains 15 residues. V lost 6 bases to trimming and J lost 1 base; unmatched junction nucleotides: 6. CDR3 residues: CASRLASGAQETQYF. Written as DNA, the CDR3 is TGTGCCAGCAGGTTGGCTAGCGGGGCCCAAGAGACCCAGTACTTC.

The CDR3 DNA reads as TGCGCCAGCAGCTTGGGACACGGGAAAACAACTAATGAAAAACTGTTTTTT. Translated, it gives CASSLGHGKTTNEKLFF. This sequence joins TRBV5-1 and TRBJ1-4; D ambiguous. Trimming removed 0 bases at V and 0 bases at J, with 12 bases between. Germline V CDR1 and CDR2: SGHRS, YFSETQ. The CDR3 spans 17 residues.

The chain uses TRBV11-2 and TRBJ2-3; D unclear. Germline V lookup: CDR1 SGHAT, CDR2 FQNNGV. The V end lost 3 bases, the J end lost 2 bases, and 6 bases lay between the germline ends. The CDR3 is 13 amino acids. The CDR3 spells CASSLDPTDTQYF. The CDR3 DNA is TGTGCCAGCAGCTTGGACCCCACAGATACGCAGTATTTT.

The rearrangement links TRBV4-3 to TRBJ1-3, with a possible D match to TRBD1 (5 bases). Germline V gene sequence: CDR1 LGHNA, CDR2 YSLEER. The CDR3 sequence is 19 residues long. V lost 0 bases and J lost 0, with 18 bases in between. The CDR3 bases are TGCGCCAGCAGCCAAGAAGTGGGCCGGGGCCTGCGCTCTGGAAACACCATATATTTT. Amino acids: CASSQEVGRGLRSGNTIYF.

The rearrangement joins TRBV5-4 to TRBJ1-2; no clear D. Germline V gives CDR1 SGHNT, CDR2 YYREEE (reference sequence). Trimming took off 0 bases at V and 4 bases at J, with 13 bases between the two ends. The CDR3 runs 15 residues. The CDR3 DNA follows: TGTGCCAGCAGCTTGGGGGCCGAAAGGGTCTATGGCTACACCTTC. This translates into CASSLGAERVYGYTF.

This clone was detected only a few times. The CDR3 DNA reads TGTGCCTGGAAACAGGGAGGTTTCGCTTTCTTT. It codes for CAWKQGGFAFF. The J gene is TRBJ1-1, the V gene TRBV30; possibly TRBD1 for D (6 bases). V was pared by 4 bases and J by 11 bases, with 14 bases between. The CDR3 spans 11 residues. Germline lookup yields CDR1 GTSNPN and CDR2 SVGIG (reference sequence).

The rearrangement links TRBV19 to TRBJ1-4, with 7 bases fitting TRBD1. Germline CDR1 and CDR2: LNHDA and SQIVND (reference sequence). The CDR3 spans 16 residues. V was pared by 6 bases and J by 5 bases, with 12 bases of the junction left unmatched. CDR3 sequence reads: CASSSPPGGRNEKLFF. In DNA form, the CDR3 reads TGTGCCAGTAGCAGTCCACCAGGGGGAAGAAATGAAAAACTGTTTTTT.

The CDR3 DNA sequence: TGTGCCAGCAGTTTACCCGGGGGCATAAAGACTGGCTACACCTTC. As protein: CASSLPGGIKTGYTF. V is TRBV28 and J is TRBJ1-2; a possible D gene is TRBD1 (6 bases). This CDR3 spans 15 amino acids. V dropped 2 bases and J dropped 7 bases, with 17 bases sitting between them. Per the germline V gene, CDR1 is MDHEN and CDR2 is SYDVKM.